This T cell receptor beta chain is drawn from a study of T cell responses to AZD1222 COVID-19 vaccine. Study-wide findings and caveats: Of the AZD1222 recipients, only six or seven were seropositive at baseline. Once two AZD1222 doses were given, Spike-specific TCR breadth and depth went up. Repertoires were collected only later (after the peak T cell response had occurred).

As to this clone: Its cognate antigen is unknown.

The CDR3 is made up of 15 amino acids. CDR1 and CDR2 from the germline V gene are SGHAT and FQNNGV. V was clipped by 5 bases and J by 0 bases, with 13 bases between them. Here immunoSEQ multiplex PCR was the method, and the copy in TCRdb shows in-frame clones only, minus some. The sample contains approximately 140,000 clones, around nine tenths of which appear only once. The sequencing used peripheral blood, collected 28 days after the second AZD1222 dose. This chain joins TRBV11-2 and TRBJ1-1; D gene ambiguous. The source is an adult who received the AZD1222 COVID-19 vaccine. CDR3 sequence reads: CASSPVSSVNTEAFF. CDR3 nucleotide sequence: TGTGCCAGCAGCCCGGTTTCGTCCGTGAACACTGAAGCTTTCTTT.